This T cell receptor (beta chain) appears in the sequencing data of a study of blood T cell repertoires in COVID-19. Study-wide background: Both acute and convalescent COVID-19 samples were obtained from the United States, Italy and Spain. PBMCs, B-cell-depleted T cells, or T cells were the source of the cDNA or gDNA that made up the material.

A few counts support this clone. In the authors' methods: Using reference gene primer amplification, nucleated cell counts were estimated. This table comes from immunoSEQ multiplex PCR, and its TCRdb copy is limited to in-frame clones, with some not included. V, J and clone size reflect that table, while D and trimming were determined from the DNA. Of 100,000 or so clones detected, 70% to 90% appear once; the ten largest clones hold around 2%. This CDR3 spans 13 amino acids. The V and J ends lost 3 bases and 0 bases respectively, with 5 bases between them. Germline-derived CDR1 and CDR2 are SNHLY and FYNNEI.

What was sequenced was peripheral blood. This clonotype was obtained from a man aged 50 to 59 with active COVID-19. The V and J genes are TRBV2 and TRBJ1-1; D gene uncertain. The DNA for the CDR3 is TGTGCCAGCAGTGACCAGATGAACACTGAAGCTTTCTTT. Translated, it gives CASSDQMNTEAFF.